This is a list of T cell receptor beta chains from one sample in a study of Graves' ophthalmopathy and Graves' hyperthyroidism. TCRdb fed the multiplex PCR reads into MiXCR, producing one record per CDR3 protein. The data contain roughly 380,000 distinct CDR3 sequences, over 15% of them singletons. Sequencing was carried out using peripheral blood. All receptors derive from a woman aged 18-35 years with stable Graves' hyperthyroidism. Both conserved end residues are part of each CDR3. The D gene is left open where the match is weak. Some rows have no size entry. The others give once, few or many, or a class for an expanded clone.

abundance,j_gene,v_gene,d_gene,CDR3aa,CDR3nt
NA,TRBJ1-5,TRBV15,NA,CATADGVTNQPQHF,TGTGCCACTGCGGATGGAGTTACAAATCAGCCCCAGCATTTT
NA,TRBJ1-1,TRBV5-1,NA,CASRGTGGGEAFF,TGCGCCAGCAGGGGGACCGGGGGCGGTGAAGCTTTCTTT
many,TRBJ1-2,TRBV6-5,TRBD1,CASSPGGATYGYTF,TGTGCCAGCAGTCCAGGGGGCGCAACCTATGGCTACACCTTC
many,TRBJ1-2,TRBV12-3/TRBV12-4,NA,CASSSSGLKGYTF,TGTGCCAGCAGTTCTTCAGGGCTTAAGGGCTACACCTTC
NA,TRBJ1-2,TRBV10-3,NA,CAISEVNYGYTF,TGTGCCATCAGTGAAGTAAACTATGGCTACACCTTC
many,TRBJ2-5,TRBV14,NA,CASSQALGGQETQYF,TGTGCCAGCAGCCAAGCATTAGGGGGCCAAGAGACCCAGTACTTC
many,TRBJ1-1,TRBV19,NA,CASVEAFF,TGTGCCAGTGTAGAAGCTTTCTTT
many,TRBJ1-2,TRBV15,NA,CATSRDPEVGYGYTF,TGTGCCACCAGCAGAGATCCGGAGGTGGGCTATGGCTACACCTTC
NA,TRBJ1-1,TRBV6-5,NA,CASSYHKGSTEAFF,TGTGCCAGCAGCTACCACAAGGGAAGCACTGAAGCTTTCTTT
many,TRBJ2-2,TRBV12-3/TRBV12-4,NA,CASSDTFTGELFF,TGTGCCAGCAGTGATACTTTCACCGGGGAGCTGTTTTTT
many,TRBJ1-2,TRBV6-2/TRBV6-3,TRBD1,CASSYIPGTEGYTF,TGTGCCAGCAGTTACATCCCCGGGACAGAGGGCTACACCTTC
NA,TRBJ2-2,TRBV4-1,TRBD1,CASRSPGQGNTGELFF,TGCGCCAGCAGATCACCGGGACAGGGTAACACCGGGGAGCTGTTTTTT
many,TRBJ1-1,TRBV29-1,NA,CSGGVGNTEAFF,TGCAGCGGCGGGGTTGGGAACACTGAAGCTTTCTTT
many,TRBJ1-1,TRBV7-9,NA,CASRPRPTQGGVNTEAFF,TGTGCCAGCAGACCCCGACCGACCCAAGGTGGAGTGAACACTGAAGCTTTCTTT
many,TRBJ1-6,TRBV12-3/TRBV12-4,NA,CASSLTGEGNSPLHF,TGTGCCAGCAGTTTGACAGGTGAGGGGAATTCACCCCTCCACTTT
few,TRBJ2-1,TRBV6-2/TRBV6-3,NA,CASSYSGQSSYNEQFF,TGTGCCAGCAGTTACAGTGGACAGAGCTCCTACAATGAGCAGTTCTTC
NA,TRBJ1-5,TRBV12-3/TRBV12-4,NA,CASSRRQVNQPQHF,TGTGCCAGCAGTCGTAGACAGGTGAATCAGCCCCAGCATTTT
many,TRBJ1-3,TRBV4-1,NA,CASSPNSGNTIYF,TGCGCCAGCAGTCCGAACTCTGGAAACACCATATATTTT
NA,TRBJ1-2,TRBV5-1,NA,CASSLAGSPLGGYTF,TGCGCCAGCAGCTTGGCCGGATCCCCCCTCGGAGGCTACACCTTC
many,TRBJ1-1,TRBV19,NA,CASLEGWRTEAFF,TGTGCCAGTTTGGAGGGGTGGCGAACTGAAGCTTTCTTT
few,TRBJ1-2,TRBV20-1,NA,CSADGYYGYTF,TGCAGTGCCGACGGGTACTATGGCTACACCTTC
many,TRBJ2-5,TRBV19,TRBD2,CASRPLAGGDQETQYF,TGTGCCAGTAGGCCTCTAGCGGGGGGGGACCAAGAGACCCAGTACTTC
many,TRBJ1-1,TRBV12-3/TRBV12-4,NA,CASSLGGGLDTEAFF,TGTGCCAGCAGTTTAGGAGGAGGATTGGACACTGAAGCTTTCTTT
many,TRBJ1-5,TRBV19,NA,CASSIDRDTNQPQHF,TGTGCCAGTAGTATAGACCGGGACACCAATCAGCCCCAGCATTTT
many,TRBJ1-1,TRBV7-9,NA,CASSLGQVSDTEAFF,TGTGCCAGCAGCTTAGGTCAGGTCTCGGACACTGAAGCTTTCTTT
few,TRBJ2-7,TRBV5-6,TRBD1,CASSLGDRIYEQYF,TGTGCCAGCAGCTTGGGGGACAGGATTTACGAGCAGTACTTC
few,TRBJ1-5,TRBV20-1,TRBD1,CSARDQGGRDQPQHF,TGCAGTGCTAGAGATCAGGGGGGGCGGGATCAGCCCCAGCATTTT
many,TRBJ1-1,TRBV12-3/TRBV12-4,NA,CASSPPRGRTEAFF,TGTGCCAGCAGTCCGCCTAGGGGGAGGACTGAAGCTTTCTTT